This section outlines one TCR beta chain sequence together with its context. The authors' processing: Estimated nucleated cell counts came from reference gene primer amplification. Libraries were prepared by immunoSEQ multiplex PCR; TCRdb keeps only in-frame clonotypes and omits some of them. V, J and clone size were drawn from that table, and D and trimming were deduced from the DNA. Altogether 200,000 to 250,000 clones are present, 84% being singletons, with the ten largest covering around 1.5%. This sample was included in a study of blood T cell repertoires in COVID-19. In the study overall: Donors in the United States, Italy and Spain gave samples during acute or convalescent COVID-19. PBMCs, B-cell-depleted T cells, or T cells provided the cDNA or gDNA that made up the material.

Germline lookup yields CDR1 MNHNS and CDR2 SASEGT. CDR3 length: 17 residues. Trimming pared 4 bases from V and 0 bases from J, leaving 16 bases between. The source of this sequence is a middle-aged woman who had recovered from COVID-19. Sequenced material: peripheral blood. The gene calls are TRBV6-1 and TRBJ1-3; D call uncertain. For the CDR3, the DNA is TGTGCCAGCAGTGTATATCTTGTGGAGGGCTCTGGAAACACCATATATTTT. Protein product: CASSVYLVEGSGNTIYF.